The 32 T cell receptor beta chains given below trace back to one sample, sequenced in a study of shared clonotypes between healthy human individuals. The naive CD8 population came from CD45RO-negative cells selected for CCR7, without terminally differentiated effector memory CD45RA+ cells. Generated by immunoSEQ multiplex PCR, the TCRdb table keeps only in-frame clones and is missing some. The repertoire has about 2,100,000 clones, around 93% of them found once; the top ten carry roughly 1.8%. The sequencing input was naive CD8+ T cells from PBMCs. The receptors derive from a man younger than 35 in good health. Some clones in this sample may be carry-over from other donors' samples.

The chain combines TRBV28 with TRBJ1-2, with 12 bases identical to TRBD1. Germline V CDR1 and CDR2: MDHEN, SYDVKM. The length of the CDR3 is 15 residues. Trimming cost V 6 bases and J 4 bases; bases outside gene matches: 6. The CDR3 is CASRIPGQGAYGYTF. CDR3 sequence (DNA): TGTGCCAGCAGAATTCCGGGACAGGGGGCCTATGGCTACACCTTC.

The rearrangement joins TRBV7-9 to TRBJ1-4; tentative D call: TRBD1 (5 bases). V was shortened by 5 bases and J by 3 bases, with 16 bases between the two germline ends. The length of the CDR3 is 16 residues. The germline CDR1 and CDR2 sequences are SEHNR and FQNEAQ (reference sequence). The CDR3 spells CASSPRGDGANEKLFF. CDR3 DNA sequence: TGTGCCAGCAGCCCCCGGGGGGATGGAGCTAATGAAAAACTGTTTTTT.

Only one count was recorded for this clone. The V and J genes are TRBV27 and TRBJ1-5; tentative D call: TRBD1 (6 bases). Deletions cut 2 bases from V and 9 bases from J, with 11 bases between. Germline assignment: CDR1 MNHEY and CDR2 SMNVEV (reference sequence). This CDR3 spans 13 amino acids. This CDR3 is CASSLRGAGPQHF. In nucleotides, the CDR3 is TGTGCCAGCAGTTTACGGGGGGCCGGGCCCCAGCATTTT.

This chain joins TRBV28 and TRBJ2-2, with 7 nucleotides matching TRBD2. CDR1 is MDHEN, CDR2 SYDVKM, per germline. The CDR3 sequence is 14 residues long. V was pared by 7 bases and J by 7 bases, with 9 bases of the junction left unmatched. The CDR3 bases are TGTGCCAGCACCTCCCGGGGGAGGGGCGGGGAGCTGTTTTTT. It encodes CASTSRGRGGELFF.

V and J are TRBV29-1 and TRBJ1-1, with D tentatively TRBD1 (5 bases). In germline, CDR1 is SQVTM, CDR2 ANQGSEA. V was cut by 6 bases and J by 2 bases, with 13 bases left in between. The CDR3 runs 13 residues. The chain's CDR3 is CSVETETNTEAFF. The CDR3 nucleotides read TGCAGCGTAGAGACAGAAACTAACACTGAAGCTTTCTTT. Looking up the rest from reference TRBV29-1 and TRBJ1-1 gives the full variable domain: SAVISQKPSRDICQRGTSLTIQCQVDSQVTMMFWYRQQPGQSLTLIATANQGSEATYESGFVIDKFPISRPNLTFSTLTVSNMSPEDSSIYLCSVETETNTEAFFGQGTRLTVV.

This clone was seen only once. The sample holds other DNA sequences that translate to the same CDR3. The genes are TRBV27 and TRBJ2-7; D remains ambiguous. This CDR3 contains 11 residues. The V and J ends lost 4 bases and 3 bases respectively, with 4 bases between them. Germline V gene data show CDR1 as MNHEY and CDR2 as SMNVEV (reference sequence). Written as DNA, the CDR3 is TGTGCCAGCAGTTCACTCTACGAGCAGTACTTC. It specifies CASSSLYEQYF.

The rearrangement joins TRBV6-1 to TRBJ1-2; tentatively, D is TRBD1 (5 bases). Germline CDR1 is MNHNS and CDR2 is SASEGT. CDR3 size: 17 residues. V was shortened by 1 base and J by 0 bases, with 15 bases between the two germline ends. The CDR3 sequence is CASSEDPGGYSNYGYTF. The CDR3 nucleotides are TGTGCCAGCAGTGAAGACCCGGGGGGTTATTCTAACTATGGCTACACCTTC.

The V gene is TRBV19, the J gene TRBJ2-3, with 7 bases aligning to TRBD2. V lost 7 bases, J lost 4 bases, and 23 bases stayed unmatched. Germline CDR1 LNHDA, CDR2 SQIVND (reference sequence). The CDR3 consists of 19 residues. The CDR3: CASTSIRGGEGGMSDTQYF. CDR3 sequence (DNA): TGTGCCAGTACTTCAATCCGGGGCGGGGAGGGAGGAATGTCAGATACGCAGTATTTT.

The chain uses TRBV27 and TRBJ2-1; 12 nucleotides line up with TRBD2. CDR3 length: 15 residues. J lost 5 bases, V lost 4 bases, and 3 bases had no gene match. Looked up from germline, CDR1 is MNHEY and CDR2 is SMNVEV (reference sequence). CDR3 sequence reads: CASSSGLAGHNEQFF. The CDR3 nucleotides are TGTGCCAGCAGTTCCGGACTAGCGGGGCACAATGAGCAGTTCTTC.

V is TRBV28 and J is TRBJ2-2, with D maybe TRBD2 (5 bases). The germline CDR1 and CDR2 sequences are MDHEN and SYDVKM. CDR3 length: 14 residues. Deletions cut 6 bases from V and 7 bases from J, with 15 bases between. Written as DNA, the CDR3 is TGTGCCAGCAGAGTCGCAGCGGTTAGCGGGGAGCTGTTTTTT. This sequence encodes CASRVAAVSGELFF.

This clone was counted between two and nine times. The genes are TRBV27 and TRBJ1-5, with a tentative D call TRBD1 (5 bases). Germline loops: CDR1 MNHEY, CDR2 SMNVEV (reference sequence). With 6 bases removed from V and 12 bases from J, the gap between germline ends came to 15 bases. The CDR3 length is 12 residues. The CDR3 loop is CASRGMNRSQHF. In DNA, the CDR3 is TGTGCCAGCAGGGGAATGAACAGGAGCCAGCATTTT.

CDR3 amino acids: CAITERGTGPNNEQFF. DNA for the CDR3: TGTGCCATCACCGAGCGGGGGACAGGGCCCAACAATGAGCAGTTCTTC. V is TRBV10-3 and J is TRBJ2-1, with D maybe TRBD1 (9 bases). The CDR3 is made up of 16 amino acids. Per germline, CDR1 ENHRY and CDR2 SYGVKD. Trimming took off 7 bases at V and 5 bases at J, with 21 bases between the two ends.

This CDR3 is CASSATPATLPYEQYF. CDR3 in DNA: TGTGCCAGCAGCGCCACTCCCGCCACCCTCCCCTACGAGCAGTACTTC. The V and J genes are TRBV9 and TRBJ2-7; D unresolved. V was cut by 3 bases and J by 2 bases, with 18 bases left in between. CDR1 and CDR2 (germline): SGDLS, YYNGEE. This CDR3 spans 16 amino acids.

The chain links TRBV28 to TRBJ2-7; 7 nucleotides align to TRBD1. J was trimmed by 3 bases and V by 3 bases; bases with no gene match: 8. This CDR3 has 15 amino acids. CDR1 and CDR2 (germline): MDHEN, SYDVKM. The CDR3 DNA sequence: TGTGCCAGCAGTTTGATTGGGACAGCATACTACGAGCAGTACTTC. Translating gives CASSLIGTAYYEQYF.

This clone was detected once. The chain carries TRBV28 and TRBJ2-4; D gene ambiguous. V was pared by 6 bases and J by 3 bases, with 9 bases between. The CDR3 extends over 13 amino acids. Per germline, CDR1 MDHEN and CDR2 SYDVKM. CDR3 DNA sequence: TGTGCCAGCAGCCCCACGATCAAAAACATTCAGTACTTC. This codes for CASSPTIKNIQYF.

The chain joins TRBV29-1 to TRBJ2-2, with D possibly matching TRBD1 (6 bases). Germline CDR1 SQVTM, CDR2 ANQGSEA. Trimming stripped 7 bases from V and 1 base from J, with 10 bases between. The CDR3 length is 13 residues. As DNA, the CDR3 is TGCAGCGCGGTGACAGGGAACACCGGGGAGCTGTTTTTT. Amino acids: CSAVTGNTGELFF.

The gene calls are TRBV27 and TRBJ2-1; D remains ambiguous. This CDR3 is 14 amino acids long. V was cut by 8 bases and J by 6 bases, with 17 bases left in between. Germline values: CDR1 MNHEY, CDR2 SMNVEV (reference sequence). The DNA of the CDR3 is TGTGCCAGCCAAGGACGCCAAGCTAGCAATGAGCAGTTCTTC. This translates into CASQGRQASNEQFF.

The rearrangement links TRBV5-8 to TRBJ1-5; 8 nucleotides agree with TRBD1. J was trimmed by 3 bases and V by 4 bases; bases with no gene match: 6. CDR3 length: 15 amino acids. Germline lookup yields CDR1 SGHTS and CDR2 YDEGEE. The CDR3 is CASSPRQGYNQPQHF. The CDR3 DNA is TGTGCCAGCAGCCCCAGACAGGGGTACAATCAGCCCCAGCATTTT.

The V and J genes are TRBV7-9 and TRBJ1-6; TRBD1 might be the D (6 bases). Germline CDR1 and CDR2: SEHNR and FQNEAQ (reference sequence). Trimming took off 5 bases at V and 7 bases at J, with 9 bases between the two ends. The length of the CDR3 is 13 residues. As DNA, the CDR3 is TGTGCCAGCAGCCAGGACAGAAATTCACCCCTCCACTTT. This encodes CASSQDRNSPLHF.

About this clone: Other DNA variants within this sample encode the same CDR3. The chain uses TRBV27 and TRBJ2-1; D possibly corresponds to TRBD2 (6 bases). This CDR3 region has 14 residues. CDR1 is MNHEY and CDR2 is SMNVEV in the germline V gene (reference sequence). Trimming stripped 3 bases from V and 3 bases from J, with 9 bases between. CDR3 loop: CASSFRESYNEQFF. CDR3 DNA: TGTGCCAGCAGTTTTCGGGAGAGCTACAATGAGCAGTTCTTC.

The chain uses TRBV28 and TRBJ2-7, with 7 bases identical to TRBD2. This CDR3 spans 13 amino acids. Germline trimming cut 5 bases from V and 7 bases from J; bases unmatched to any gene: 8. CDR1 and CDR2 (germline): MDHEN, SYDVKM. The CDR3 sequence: CASSGTPGGEQYF. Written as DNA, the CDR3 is TGTGCCAGCAGTGGAACCCCGGGGGGTGAGCAGTACTTC.

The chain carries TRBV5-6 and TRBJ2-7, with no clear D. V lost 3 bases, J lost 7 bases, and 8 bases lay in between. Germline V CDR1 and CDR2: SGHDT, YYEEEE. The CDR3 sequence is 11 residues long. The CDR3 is CASSSGWEQYF. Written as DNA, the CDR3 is TGTGCCAGCAGCTCAGGTTGGGAGCAGTACTTC.

In DNA, the CDR3 is TGCGCCAGCAGCCACGGACCGGGACAGAACACTGAAGCTTTCTTT. It codes for CASSHGPGQNTEAFF. The V gene is TRBV4-1, the J gene TRBJ1-1, with D possibly being TRBD1 (6 bases). CDR3 length equals 15 residues. V lost 3 bases and J lost 1, with 12 bases in between. Germline V gene lookup returns CDR1 MGHRA and CDR2 YSYEKL.

DNA of the CDR3: TGTGCCACCCTGGGGCGGGAGGGCCATGGGGCGCAGTATTTT. This encodes CATLGREGHGAQYF. The gene calls are TRBV15 and TRBJ2-3; 9 bases map to TRBD2. The V gene's germline CDR1 is LNHNV and CDR2 YYDKDF (reference sequence). V was clipped by 8 bases and J by 10 bases; unmatched bases: 13. The CDR3 spans 14 residues.

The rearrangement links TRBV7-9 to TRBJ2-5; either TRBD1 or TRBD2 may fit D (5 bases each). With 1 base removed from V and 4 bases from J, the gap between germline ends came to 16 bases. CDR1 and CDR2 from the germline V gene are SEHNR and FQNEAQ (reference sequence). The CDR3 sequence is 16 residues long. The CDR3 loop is CASSLGGDSAGETQYF. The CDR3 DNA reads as TGTGCCAGCAGCTTAGGAGGAGACAGCGCGGGAGAGACCCAGTACTTC.

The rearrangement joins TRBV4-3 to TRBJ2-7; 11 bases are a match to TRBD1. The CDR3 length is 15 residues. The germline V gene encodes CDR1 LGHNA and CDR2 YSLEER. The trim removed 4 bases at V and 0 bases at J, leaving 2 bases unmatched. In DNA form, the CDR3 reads TGCGCCAGCAGCCTCGGGACAGGGGGCTCCTACGAGCAGTACTTC. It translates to CASSLGTGGSYEQYF.

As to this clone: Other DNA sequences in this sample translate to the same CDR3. In DNA, the CDR3 is TGTGCCAGTAGTATGGGGCTGCCCTACGAGCAGTACTTC. Amino acid sequence: CASSMGLPYEQYF. This chain joins TRBV19 and TRBJ2-7; maybe TRBD1 (5 bases). The CDR3 is 13 residues long. Germline V lookup: CDR1 LNHDA, CDR2 SQIVND (reference sequence). Between the trimmed V and J ends, which lost 3 bases and 2 bases, there was a span of 8 bases.

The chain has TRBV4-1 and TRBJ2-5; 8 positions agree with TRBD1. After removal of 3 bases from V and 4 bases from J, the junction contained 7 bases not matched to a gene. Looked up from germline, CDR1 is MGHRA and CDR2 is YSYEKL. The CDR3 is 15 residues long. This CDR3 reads CASSHPRTGSETQYF. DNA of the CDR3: TGCGCCAGCAGCCACCCCCGGACAGGGTCAGAGACCCAGTACTTC.

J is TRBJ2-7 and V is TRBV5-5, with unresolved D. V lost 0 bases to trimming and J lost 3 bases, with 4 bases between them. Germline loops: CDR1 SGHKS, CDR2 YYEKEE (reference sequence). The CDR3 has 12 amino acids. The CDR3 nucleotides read TGTGCCAGCAGCTTGGTGGTCTACGAGCAGTACTTC. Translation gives CASSLVVYEQYF.

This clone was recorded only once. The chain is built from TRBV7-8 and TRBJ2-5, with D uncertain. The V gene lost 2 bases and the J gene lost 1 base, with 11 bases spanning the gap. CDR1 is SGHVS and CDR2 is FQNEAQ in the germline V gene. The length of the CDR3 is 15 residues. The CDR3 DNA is TGTGCCAGCAGCTTAAAACGCCAGATCCAAGAGACCCAGTACTTC. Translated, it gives CASSLKRQIQETQYF.

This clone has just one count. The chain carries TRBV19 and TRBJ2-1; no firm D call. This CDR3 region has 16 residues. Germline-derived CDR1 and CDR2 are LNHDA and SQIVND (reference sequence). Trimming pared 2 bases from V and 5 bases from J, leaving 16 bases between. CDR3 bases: TGTGCCAGTAGTATATTTGGCCTTTCGGCTCACAATGAGCAGTTCTTC. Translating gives CASSIFGLSAHNEQFF.

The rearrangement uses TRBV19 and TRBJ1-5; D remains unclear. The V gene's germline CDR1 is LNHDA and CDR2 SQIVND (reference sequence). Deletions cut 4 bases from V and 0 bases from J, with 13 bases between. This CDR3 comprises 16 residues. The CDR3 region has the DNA TGTGCCAGTAGTAGCAGGAGGATCGATAGCAATCAGCCCCAGCATTTT. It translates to CASSSRRIDSNQPQHF.